These 10 T cell receptor beta chains share one sample of origin, sequenced in a study of T cell responses to AZD1222 COVID-19 vaccine. The method was immunoSEQ multiplex PCR; TCRdb's version includes in-frame clones alone and lacks a portion of them. The table includes 80,000 to 95,000 clones, 90% detected once. The starting material was peripheral blood, obtained 28 days after the second AZD1222 dose. The receptor set was obtained from an adult who received the AZD1222 COVID-19 vaccine.

The chain has TRBV19 and TRBJ2-1; weak D call: TRBD2 (5 bases). CDR1 and CDR2 (germline): LNHDA, SQIVND (reference sequence). This CDR3 contains 14 residues. The V and J ends lost 7 bases and 7 bases respectively, with 17 bases between them. DNA for the CDR3: TGTGCCAGTACCCCAGGAGGCAGGAGAAATGAGCAGTTCTTC. Its protein product is CASTPGGRRNEQFF.

V gene TRBV28 combines with J gene TRBJ2-7; TRBD2 is a possible D gene (7 bases). Trimming shortened V by 3 bases and J by 1 base, and 13 bases separated the two germline ends. From germline, CDR1 is MDHEN and CDR2 SYDVKM. The CDR3 loop spans 15 amino acids. The CDR3: CASSFRGGVSYEQYF. In DNA, the CDR3 is TGTGCCAGCAGTTTTAGAGGGGGGGTGTCCTACGAGCAGTACTTC.

This chain connects TRBV19 to TRBJ1-5; no clear D. CDR1 is LNHDA, CDR2 SQIVND, per germline (reference sequence). The CDR3 length is 16 residues. V shed 1 base and J shed 3 bases, with 13 bases lying between them. This CDR3 is CASSIGTRASNQPQHF. DNA of the CDR3: TGTGCCAGTAGTATAGGAACGAGGGCCTCCAATCAGCCCCAGCATTTT.

This clone was recorded only once. The V and J genes are TRBV7-8 and TRBJ1-5; 7 bases match TRBD1. The CDR3 has 15 amino acids. V lost 3 bases and J lost 5; bases outside the gene matches: 7. Germline V gene sequence: CDR1 SGHVS, CDR2 FQNEAQ. The CDR3 DNA sequence: TGTGCCAGCAGCTTTTTAGGGGGCGTGGATCAGCCCCAGCATTTT. It yields the protein CASSFLGGVDQPQHF.

The rearrangement links TRBV2 to TRBJ2-1; D call uncertain. Germline assignment: CDR1 SNHLY and CDR2 FYNNEI. The CDR3 covers 11 residues. V dropped 3 bases and J dropped 7 bases, with 4 bases sitting between them. As DNA, the CDR3 is TGTGCCAGCAGTGACCTGAATGAGCAGTTCTTC. Protein: CASSDLNEQFF.

This rearrangement joins TRBV7-2 to TRBJ2-7; the D call may be TRBD1 or TRBD2 (5 bases each). CDR3 length: 15 amino acids. V was cut by 1 base and J by 5 bases, with 15 bases left in between. CDR1 is SGHTA and CDR2 is FQGNSA in the germline V gene. The CDR3 nucleotides read TGTGCCAGCAGCTTAGAGCCCGGCAGGGACCACGAGCAGTACTTC. This sequence encodes CASSLEPGRDHEQYF.

The chain couples TRBV7-9 to TRBJ2-7, with D possibly being TRBD1 (5 bases). There are 16 residues in the CDR3. The germline CDR1 and CDR2 sequences are SEHNR and FQNEAQ (reference sequence). The V end lost 5 bases, the J end lost 1 base, and 18 bases lay between the germline ends. CDR3 nucleotides: TGTGCCAGCAGCAACCAGGAGAGGCAGGGATCCTACGAGCAGTACTTC. This encodes CASSNQERQGSYEQYF.

The chain employs TRBV6-2 or TRBV6-3 and TRBJ2-5; 11 bases align to TRBD2. V lost 5 bases, J lost 4 bases, and 12 bases stayed unmatched. This CDR3 is built from 17 residues. Germline CDR1 and CDR2: MNHEY and SVGEGT. The CDR3 coding sequence is TGTGCCAGCAGTACAGGGAGGCTAGCGGGGGGTTCAGAGACCCAGTACTTC. This gives the protein CASSTGRLAGGSETQYF.

This clone was picked up one time. This chain connects TRBV6-5 to TRBJ2-7, with D perhaps matching TRBD2 (6 bases). CDR3 length equals 16 residues. The germline gives CDR1 MNHEY, CDR2 SVGAGI. Trimming pared 0 bases from V and 2 bases from J, leaving 14 bases between. The CDR3 nucleotides read TGTGCCAGCAGTTACTCGACTCTCTCGGGGGCCTACGAGCAGTACTTC. Protein product: CASSYSTLSGAYEQYF.

This chain connects TRBV18 to TRBJ1-1; 8 positions match TRBD1. This CDR3 contains 14 residues. Germline values: CDR1 KGHSH, CDR2 LQKENI. V shed 6 bases and J 5 bases; nucleotides not matched to a gene: 8. CDR3 sequence (DNA): TGTGCCAGCTCCCCCGGACAGGGAGAGACTGAAGCTTTCTTT. It codes for CASSPGQGETEAFF.